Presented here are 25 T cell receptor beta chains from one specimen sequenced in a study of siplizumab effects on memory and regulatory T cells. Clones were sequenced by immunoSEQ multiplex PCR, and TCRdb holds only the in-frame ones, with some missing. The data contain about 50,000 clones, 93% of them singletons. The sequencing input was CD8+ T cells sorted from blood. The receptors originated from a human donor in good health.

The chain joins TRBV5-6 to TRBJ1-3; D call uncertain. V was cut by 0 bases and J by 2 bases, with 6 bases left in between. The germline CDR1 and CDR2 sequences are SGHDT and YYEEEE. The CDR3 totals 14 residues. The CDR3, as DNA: TGTGCCAGCAGCTTGGATCAACCTGGAAACACCATATATTTT. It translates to CASSLDQPGNTIYF. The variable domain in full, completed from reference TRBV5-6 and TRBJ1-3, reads DAGVTQSPTHLIKTRGQQVTLRCSPKSGHDTVSWYQQALGQGPQFIFQYYEEEERQRGNFPDRFSGHQFPNYSSELNVNALLLGDSALYLCASSLDQPGNTIYFGEGSWLTVV.

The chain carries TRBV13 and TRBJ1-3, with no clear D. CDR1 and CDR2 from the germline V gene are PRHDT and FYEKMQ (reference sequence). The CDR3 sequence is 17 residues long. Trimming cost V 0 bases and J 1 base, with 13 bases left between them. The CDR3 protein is CASSLGTPRQSGNTIYF. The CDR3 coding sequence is TGTGCCAGCAGCTTAGGGACACCTAGACAATCTGGAAACACCATATATTTT.

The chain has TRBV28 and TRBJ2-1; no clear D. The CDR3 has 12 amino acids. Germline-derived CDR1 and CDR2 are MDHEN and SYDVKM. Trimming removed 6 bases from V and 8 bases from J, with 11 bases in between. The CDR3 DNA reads TGTGCCAGCAGCCCCGGATCTTATGAGCAGTTCTTC. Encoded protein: CASSPGSYEQFF.

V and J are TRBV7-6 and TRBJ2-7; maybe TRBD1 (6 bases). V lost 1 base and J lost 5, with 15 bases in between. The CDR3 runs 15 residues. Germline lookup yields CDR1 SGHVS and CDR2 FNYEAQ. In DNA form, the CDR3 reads TGTGCCAGCAGCTTAGGGCCCCGATCAGGGGACGAGCAGTACTTC. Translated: CASSLGPRSGDEQYF.

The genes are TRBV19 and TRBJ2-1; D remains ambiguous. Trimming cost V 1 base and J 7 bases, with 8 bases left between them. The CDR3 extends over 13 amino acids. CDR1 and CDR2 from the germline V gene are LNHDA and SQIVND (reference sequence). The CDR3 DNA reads TGTGCCAGTAGTATAGTTTTAGGGAATGAGCAGTTCTTC. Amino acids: CASSIVLGNEQFF.

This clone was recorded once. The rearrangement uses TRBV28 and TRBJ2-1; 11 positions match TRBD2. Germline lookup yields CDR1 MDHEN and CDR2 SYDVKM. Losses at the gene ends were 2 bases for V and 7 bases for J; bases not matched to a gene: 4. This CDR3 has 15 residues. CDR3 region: CASSLHPSGRNEQFF. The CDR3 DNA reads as TGTGCCAGCAGTTTACACCCTAGCGGGAGGAATGAGCAGTTCTTC.

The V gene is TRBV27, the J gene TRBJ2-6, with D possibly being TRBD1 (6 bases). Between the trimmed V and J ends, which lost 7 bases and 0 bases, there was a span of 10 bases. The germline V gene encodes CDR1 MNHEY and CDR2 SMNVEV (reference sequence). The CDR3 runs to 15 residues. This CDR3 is CASTRGISGANVLTF. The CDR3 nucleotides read TGTGCCAGCACTAGGGGGATCTCTGGGGCCAACGTCCTGACTTTC.

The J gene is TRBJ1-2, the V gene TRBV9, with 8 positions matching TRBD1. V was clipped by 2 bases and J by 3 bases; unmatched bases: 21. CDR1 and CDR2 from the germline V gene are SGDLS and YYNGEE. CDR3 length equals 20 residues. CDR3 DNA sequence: TGTGCCAGCAGCGTGGGACAGGAGTTTAAGGGGGAAGCGCTTCACTATGGCTACACCTTC. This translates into CASSVGQEFKGEALHYGYTF.

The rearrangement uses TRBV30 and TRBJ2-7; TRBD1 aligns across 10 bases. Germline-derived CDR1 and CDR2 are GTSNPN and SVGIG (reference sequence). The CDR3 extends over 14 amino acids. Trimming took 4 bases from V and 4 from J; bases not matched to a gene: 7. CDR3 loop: CAWTAGQGLYEQYF. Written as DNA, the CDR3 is TGTGCCTGGACTGCGGGACAGGGGTTGTACGAGCAGTACTTC.

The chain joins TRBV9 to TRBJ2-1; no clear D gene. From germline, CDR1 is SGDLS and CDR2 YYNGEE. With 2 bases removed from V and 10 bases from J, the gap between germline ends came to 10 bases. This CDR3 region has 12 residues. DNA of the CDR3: TGTGCCAGCAGCGTGTCTTCCTTCGAGCAGTTCTTC. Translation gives CASSVSSFEQFF.

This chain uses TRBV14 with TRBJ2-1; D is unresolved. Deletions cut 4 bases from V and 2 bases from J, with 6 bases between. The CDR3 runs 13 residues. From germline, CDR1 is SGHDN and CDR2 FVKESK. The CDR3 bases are TGTGCCAGCAGCCGGCTCCCCTACAATGAGCAGTTCTTC. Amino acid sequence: CASSRLPYNEQFF. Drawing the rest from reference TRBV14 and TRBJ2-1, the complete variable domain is EAGVTQFPSHSVIEKGQTVTLRCDPISGHDNLYWYRRVMGKEIKFLLHFVKESKQDESGMPNNRFLAERTGGTYSTLKVQPAELEDSGVYFCASSRLPYNEQFFGPGTRLTVL.

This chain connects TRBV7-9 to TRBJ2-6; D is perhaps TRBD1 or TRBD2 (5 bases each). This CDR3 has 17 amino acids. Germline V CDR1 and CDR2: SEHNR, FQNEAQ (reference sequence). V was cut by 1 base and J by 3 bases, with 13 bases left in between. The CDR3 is CASSLGLNRNGANVLTF. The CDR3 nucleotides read TGTGCCAGCAGCTTAGGACTAAACAGGAATGGGGCCAACGTCCTGACTTTC.

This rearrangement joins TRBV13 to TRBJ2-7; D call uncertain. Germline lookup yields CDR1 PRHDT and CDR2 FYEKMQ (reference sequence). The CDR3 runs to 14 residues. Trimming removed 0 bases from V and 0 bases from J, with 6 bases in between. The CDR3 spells CASSLGLDSYEQYF. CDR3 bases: TGTGCCAGCAGCTTAGGTTTGGACTCCTACGAGCAGTACTTC.

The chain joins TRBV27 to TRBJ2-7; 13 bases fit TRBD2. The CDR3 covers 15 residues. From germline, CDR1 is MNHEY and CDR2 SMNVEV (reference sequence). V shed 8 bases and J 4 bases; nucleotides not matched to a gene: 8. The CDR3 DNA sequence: TGTGCCAGCCGAACTAGCGGGAGGGCCGTGTACGAGCAGTACTTC. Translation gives CASRTSGRAVYEQYF.

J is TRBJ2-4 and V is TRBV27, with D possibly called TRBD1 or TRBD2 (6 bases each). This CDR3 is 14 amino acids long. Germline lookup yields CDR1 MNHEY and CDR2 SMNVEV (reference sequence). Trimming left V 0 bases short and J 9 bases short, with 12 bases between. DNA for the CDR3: TGTGCCAGCAGTTTATCCTCGGGGGCTCCCATTCAGTACTTC. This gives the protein CASSLSSGAPIQYF.

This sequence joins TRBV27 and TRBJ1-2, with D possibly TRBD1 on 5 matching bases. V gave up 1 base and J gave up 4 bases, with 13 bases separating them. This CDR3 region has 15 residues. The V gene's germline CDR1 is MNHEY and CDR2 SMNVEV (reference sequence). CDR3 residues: CASSLLGTAIYGYTF. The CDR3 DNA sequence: TGTGCCAGCAGTTTATTAGGGACCGCGATCTATGGCTACACCTTC.

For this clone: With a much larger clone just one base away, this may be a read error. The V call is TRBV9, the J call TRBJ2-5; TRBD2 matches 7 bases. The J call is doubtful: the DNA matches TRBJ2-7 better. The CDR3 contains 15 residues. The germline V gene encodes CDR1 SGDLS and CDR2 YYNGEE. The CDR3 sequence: CASSVESGTSYEQYF. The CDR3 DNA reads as TGTGCCAGCAGCGTAGAGAGCGGGACCTCCTACGAGCAGTACTTC.

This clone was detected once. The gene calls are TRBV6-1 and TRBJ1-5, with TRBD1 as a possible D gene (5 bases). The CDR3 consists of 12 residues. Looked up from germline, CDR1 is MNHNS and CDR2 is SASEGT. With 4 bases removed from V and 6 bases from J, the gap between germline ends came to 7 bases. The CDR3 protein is CASSGGGQPQHF. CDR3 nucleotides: TGTGCCAGCAGTGGGGGGGGTCAGCCCCAGCATTTT.

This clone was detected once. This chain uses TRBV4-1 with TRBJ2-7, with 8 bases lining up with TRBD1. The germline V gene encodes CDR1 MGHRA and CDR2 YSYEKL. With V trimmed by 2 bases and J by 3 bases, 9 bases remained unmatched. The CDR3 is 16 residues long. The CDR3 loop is CASSQRQGSIVYEQYF. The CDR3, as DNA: TGCGCCAGCAGCCAACGACAGGGGTCGATCGTCTACGAGCAGTACTTC.

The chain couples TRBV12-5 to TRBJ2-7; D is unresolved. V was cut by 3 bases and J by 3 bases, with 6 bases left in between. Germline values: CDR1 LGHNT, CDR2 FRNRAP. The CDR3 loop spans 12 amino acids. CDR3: CASGFGFYEQYF. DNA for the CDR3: TGTGCTAGTGGTTTTGGCTTCTACGAGCAGTACTTC.

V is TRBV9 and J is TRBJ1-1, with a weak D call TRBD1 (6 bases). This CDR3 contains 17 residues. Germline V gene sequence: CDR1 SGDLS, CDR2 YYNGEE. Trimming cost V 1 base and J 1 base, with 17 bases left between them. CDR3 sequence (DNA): TGTGCCAGCAGCGTACTCGGCCAGGGGATTCAGAACACTGAAGCTTTCTTT. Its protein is CASSVLGQGIQNTEAFF.

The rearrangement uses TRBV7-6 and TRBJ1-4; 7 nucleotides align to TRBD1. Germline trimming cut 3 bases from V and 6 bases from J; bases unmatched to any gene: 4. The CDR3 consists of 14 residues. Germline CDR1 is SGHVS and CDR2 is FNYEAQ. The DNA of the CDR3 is TGTGCCAGCAGCTTGGACAGGACCCATGAAAAACTGTTTTTT. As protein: CASSLDRTHEKLFF.

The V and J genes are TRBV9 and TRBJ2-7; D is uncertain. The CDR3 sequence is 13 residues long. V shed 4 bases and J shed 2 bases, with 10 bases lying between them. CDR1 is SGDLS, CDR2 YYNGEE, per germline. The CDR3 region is CASSSHPAYEQYF. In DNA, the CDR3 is TGTGCCAGCAGCTCCCACCCCGCCTACGAGCAGTACTTC.

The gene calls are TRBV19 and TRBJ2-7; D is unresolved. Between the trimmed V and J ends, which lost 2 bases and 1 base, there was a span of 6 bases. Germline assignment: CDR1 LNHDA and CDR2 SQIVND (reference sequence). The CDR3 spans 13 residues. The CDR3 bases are TGTGCCAGTAGTATATGGGAATCCTACGAGCAGTACTTC. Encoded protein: CASSIWESYEQYF. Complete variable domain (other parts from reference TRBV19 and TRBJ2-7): DGGITQSPKYLFRKEGQNVTLSCEQNLNHDAMYWYRQDPGQGLRLIYYSQIVNDFQKGDIAEGYSVSREKKESFPLTVTSAQKNPTAFYLCASSIWESYEQYFGPGTRLTVT.

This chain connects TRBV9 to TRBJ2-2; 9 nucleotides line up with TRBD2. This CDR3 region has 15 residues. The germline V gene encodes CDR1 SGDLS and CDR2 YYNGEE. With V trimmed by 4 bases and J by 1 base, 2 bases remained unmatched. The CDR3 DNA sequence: TGTGCCAGCAGCCAGACTAGCGGGAACACCGGGGAGCTGTTTTTT. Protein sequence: CASSQTSGNTGELFF.